This TCR beta chain was recorded in a study of cytomegalovirus exposure and HLA in healthy donors. The V and J ends lost 1 base and 3 bases, in that order; junction bases with no gene match: 4. CDR3 length equals 15 residues. The V gene's germline CDR1 is MNHEY and CDR2 SMNVEV (reference sequence). Both 60 Vbeta primers and 13 Jbeta primers went into the PCR. Some clones are missing from TCRdb's copy, which holds only in-frame ones; the method was immunoSEQ multiplex PCR. There are some 200,000 clones in the sample; approximately 78% occur only once, and about 0.84% lies in the top ten. The receptor was isolated from a woman aged 18-35 years in good health and CMV-seronegative. The chain employs TRBV27 and TRBJ2-5; 8 nucleotides align to TRBD2. Sequenced material: PBMCs. The CDR3 loop is CASSLWPGGEETQYF. The CDR3 DNA reads as TGTGCCAGCAGTTTATGGCCGGGGGGGGAAGAGACCCAGTACTTC.